Listed below are T cell receptor beta chains from one sample, sequenced in a study of shared clonotypes between healthy human individuals. Sequencing was performed with immunoSEQ multiplex PCR; in TCRdb, only in-frame clones are kept and a portion is missing. The data show more than 2,000,000 clones, roughly 93% seen once. Material for sequencing was naive CD4+ T cells from PBMCs. The receptor set was obtained from a man aged 18-30 years in good health. Some clones in this sample may be carry-over from other donors' samples. Both conserved end residues are part of each CDR3. A D gene is named only where the DNA matches it firmly. Clone size is not always given. Where it is, it says once, few, many or a class for expanded clones.

j_call d_call clone_size v_call cdr3_aa cdr3_nt
TRBJ2-7 - - TRBV18 CASSPIYMGNNEQYF TGTGCCAGCTCACCAATCTATATGGGTAATAACGAGCAGTACTTC
TRBJ2-2 - - TRBV6-5 CASSSRGTNTGELFF TGTGCCAGCAGTTCAAGGGGAACGAACACCGGGGAGCTGTTTTTT
TRBJ2-2 - - TRBV4-3 CASSQDLANTGELFF TGCGCCAGCAGCCAAGATTTGGCAAACACCGGGGAGCTGTTTTTT
TRBJ2-7 - - TRBV7-2 CASSLLARGYEQYF TGTGCCAGCAGCTTATTGGCCAGGGGCTACGAGCAGTACTTC
TRBJ2-7 - - TRBV9 CASSVAQGYEQYF TGTGCCAGCAGCGTAGCTCAGGGCTACGAGCAGTACTTC
TRBJ2-5 - - TRBV2 CASSAEVQETQYF TGTGCCAGCAGTGCAGAGGTCCAAGAGACCCAGTACTTC
TRBJ2-7 - - TRBV7-2 CASRHRGGGEYEQYF TGTGCCAGCAGACACCGAGGAGGGGGAGAATACGAGCAGTACTTC
TRBJ1-2 - - TRBV29-1 CSVERDTASGYTF TGCAGCGTTGAAAGAGACACCGCTTCTGGCTACACCTTC
TRBJ2-3 TRBD2 - TRBV29-1 CSVEGGRGVFTDTQYF TGCAGCGTTGAAGGGGGACGGGGGGTGTTTACAGATACGCAGTATTTT
TRBJ1-1 - - TRBV29-1 CSVEISANTEAFF TGCAGCGTTGAAATCTCCGCGAACACTGAAGCTTTCTTT
TRBJ2-7 TRBD2 - TRBV30 CAWNRGVSEQYF TGTGCCTGGAATCGGGGGGTATCGGAGCAGTACTTC
TRBJ1-1 - few TRBV7-3 CASSSYGPTEAFF TGTGCCAGCAGCTCGTACGGACCCACTGAAGCTTTCTTT
TRBJ2-7 - - TRBV5-4 CASSLVNYEQYF TGTGCCAGCAGCTTGGTCAATTACGAGCAGTACTTC
TRBJ1-2 - - TRBV11-2 CASSLVGDGYTF TGTGCCAGCAGCTTAGTTGGGGATGGCTACACCTTC
TRBJ2-1 TRBD2 - TRBV5-4 CASSQPGRADNEQFF TGTGCCAGCAGCCAACCGGGGAGGGCGGACAATGAGCAGTTCTTC
TRBJ2-7 - - TRBV29-1 CSVEANRGRGQYF TGCAGCGTTGAAGCGAACCGGGGCCGCGGGCAGTACTTC
TRBJ2-2 - once TRBV5-1 CASSFPARTGELFF TGCGCCAGCAGTTTTCCGGCGCGGACCGGGGAGCTGTTTTTT
TRBJ2-1 - - TRBV7-3 CASSFGRASYNEQFF TGTGCCAGCAGCTTTGGCAGAGCCTCCTACAATGAGCAGTTCTTC
TRBJ2-3 - - TRBV14 CASSQGQLFSTDTQYF TGTGCCAGCAGCCAAGGCCAGCTTTTTAGCACAGATACGCAGTATTTT
TRBJ2-1 TRBD1 - TRBV5-1 CASSLGQGAWNEQFF TGCGCCAGCAGCTTGGGACAGGGGGCATGGAATGAGCAGTTCTTC
TRBJ1-3 - - TRBV28 CASSSAGNSGNTIYF TGTGCCAGCAGTTCAGCAGGGAACTCTGGAAACACCATATATTTT
TRBJ1-1 - - TRBV7-9 CASSFRSGDLTEAFF TGTGCCAGCAGCTTTCGGTCCGGGGATCTGACTGAAGCTTTCTTT
TRBJ2-7 TRBD1 - TRBV19 CASSMKGAPSYEQYF TGTGCCAGTAGTATGAAGGGGGCGCCCTCCTACGAGCAGTACTTC
TRBJ2-1 TRBD1 - TRBV5-4 CASSSGTGYNEQFF TGTGCCAGCAGCTCCGGGACAGGATACAATGAGCAGTTCTTC
TRBJ2-3 - - TRBV19 CASRTRGKSTDTQYF TGTGCCAGTAGGACCAGGGGTAAAAGCACAGATACGCAGTATTTT
TRBJ2-1 - - TRBV30 CAWSDSVVSSYNEQFF TGTGCCTGGAGTGATTCGGTGGTGAGCTCCTACAATGAGCAGTTCTTC
TRBJ2-1 - - TRBV5-4 CASSLGQSRNEQFF TGTGCCAGCAGCCTGGGACAAAGCAGGAATGAGCAGTTCTTC
TRBJ1-1 - - TRBV29-1 CSVEDLLGGTEAFF TGCAGCGTTGAAGATCTCTTGGGGGGCACTGAAGCTTTCTTT
TRBJ2-1 TRBD2 once TRBV7-9 CASSLGGTSGRARQDEQFF TGTGCCAGCAGCTTAGGGGGGACTAGCGGGAGGGCCCGTCAAGATGAGCAGTTCTTC
TRBJ2-2 - - TRBV23-1 CASSRGTGELFF TGCGCCAGCAGCCGCGGGACCGGGGAGCTGTTTTTT
TRBJ2-1 - - TRBV18 CASSPPGAYYNEQFF TGTGCCAGCTCACCCCCGGGAGCCTACTACAATGAGCAGTTCTTC
TRBJ2-1 - - TRBV4-3 CASSQVNGAGLNEQFF TGCGCCAGCAGCCAAGTAAACGGGGCGGGCTTAAATGAGCAGTTCTTC
TRBJ1-1 TRBD1 - TRBV28 CASSLEYRGVNTEAFF TGTGCCAGCAGTTTGGAGTACAGGGGAGTGAACACTGAAGCTTTCTTT
TRBJ2-5 - - TRBV11-2 CASRVGETQYF TGTGCCAGCAGGGTCGGGGAGACCCAGTACTTC
TRBJ1-1 - - TRBV7-2 CASSLQQGGSEAFF TGTGCCAGCAGCTTACAACAGGGAGGGTCTGAAGCTTTCTTT
TRBJ2-5 TRBD2 - TRBV5-1 CASSFLAGIGEAQYF TGCGCCAGCAGCTTTCTAGCGGGGATAGGAGAGGCCCAGTACTTC
TRBJ2-7 - - TRBV6-5 CASRAGRDEQYF TGTGCCAGCAGGGCCGGGCGGGACGAGCAGTACTTC
TRBJ1-5 - few TRBV15 CATSRDKRYSNQPQHF TGTGCCACCAGCAGAGATAAACGGTATAGCAATCAGCCCCAGCATTTT
TRBJ2-7 - - TRBV27 CASSFRETYEQYF TGTGCCAGCAGTTTCCGGGAGACGTACGAGCAGTACTTC
TRBJ2-7 - once TRBV6-6 CARGTSTYEQYF TGTGCCAGGGGGACATCTACCTACGAGCAGTACTTC
TRBJ1-4 TRBD1 - TRBV7-8 CASSQDRVEKLFF TGTGCCAGCAGCCAGGACAGGGTTGAAAAACTGTTTTTT
TRBJ2-5 TRBD2 - TRBV30 CAWSVGRGGQETQYF TGTGCCTGGAGTGTTGGTAGGGGAGGGCAAGAGACCCAGTACTTC
TRBJ2-2 TRBD2 - TRBV11-1 CASSSGTRINTGELFF TGTGCCAGCAGCTCCGGGACTAGAATTAACACCGGGGAGCTGTTTTTT
TRBJ2-7 TRBD2 - TRBV4-2 CASSQGGTTYEQYF TGTGCCAGCAGCCAAGGTGGGACTACCTACGAGCAGTACTTC
TRBJ2-6 - - TRBV15 CATSRDVRGGRIPGANVLTF TGTGCCACCAGCAGAGATGTGAGGGGGGGCCGGATCCCTGGGGCCAACGTCCTGACTTTC
TRBJ2-3 TRBD1 - TRBV7-9 CASSPTLQGGDTQYF TGTGCCAGCAGCCCCACTTTACAGGGGGGAGATACGCAGTATTTT
TRBJ2-2 - - TRBV28 CASTLSGTGNTGELFF TGTGCCAGCACCCTCAGCGGGACAGGGAACACCGGGGAGCTGTTTTTT
TRBJ1-1 TRBD1 - TRBV19 CASTTRGDSEAFF TGTGCCAGTACCACGAGGGGGGACAGTGAAGCTTTCTTT
TRBJ2-7 - - TRBV11-2 CASSLSQGYEQYF TGTGCCAGCAGCTTGAGCCAGGGCTACGAGCAGTACTTC
TRBJ1-4 TRBD1 - TRBV27 CASSPETGRGLVTNEKLFF TGTGCCAGCAGTCCAGAGACAGGGAGGGGATTAGTCACTAATGAAAAACTGTTTTTT
TRBJ2-3 - - TRBV7-6 CASSLASTDTQYF TGTGCCAGCAGCTTAGCCAGTACAGATACGCAGTATTTT
TRBJ2-1 TRBD2 - TRBV9 CASSGPGLAGGTSYNEQFF TGTGCCAGCAGCGGACCGGGACTAGCGGGAGGCACCTCCTACAATGAGCAGTTCTTC
TRBJ1-1 TRBD1 - TRBV6-5 CASRRPGQLTEAFF TGTGCCAGCAGAAGACCGGGACAGCTCACTGAAGCTTTCTTT